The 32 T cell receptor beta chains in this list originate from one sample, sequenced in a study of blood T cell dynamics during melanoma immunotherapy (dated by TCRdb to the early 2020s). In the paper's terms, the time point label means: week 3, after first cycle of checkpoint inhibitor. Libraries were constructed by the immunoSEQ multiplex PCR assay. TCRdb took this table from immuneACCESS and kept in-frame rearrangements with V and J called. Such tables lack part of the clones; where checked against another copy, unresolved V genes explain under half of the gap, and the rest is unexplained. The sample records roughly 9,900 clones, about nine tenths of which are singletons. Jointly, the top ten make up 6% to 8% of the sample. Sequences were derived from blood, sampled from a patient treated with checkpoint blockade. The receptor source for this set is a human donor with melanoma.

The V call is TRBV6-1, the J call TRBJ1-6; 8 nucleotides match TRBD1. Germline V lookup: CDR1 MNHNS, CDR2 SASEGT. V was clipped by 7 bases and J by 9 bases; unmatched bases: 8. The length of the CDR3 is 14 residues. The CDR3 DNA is TGTGCCAGCAATCTGGACAGGGTTGGTTCACCCCTCCACTTT. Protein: CASNLDRVGSPLHF.

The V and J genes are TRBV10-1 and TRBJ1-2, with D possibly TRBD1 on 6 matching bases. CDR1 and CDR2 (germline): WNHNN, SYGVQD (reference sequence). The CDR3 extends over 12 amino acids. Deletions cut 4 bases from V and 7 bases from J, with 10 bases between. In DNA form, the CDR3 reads TGCGCCAGCAGTGGGGACAAGGTTGGCTACACCTTC. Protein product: CASSGDKVGYTF.

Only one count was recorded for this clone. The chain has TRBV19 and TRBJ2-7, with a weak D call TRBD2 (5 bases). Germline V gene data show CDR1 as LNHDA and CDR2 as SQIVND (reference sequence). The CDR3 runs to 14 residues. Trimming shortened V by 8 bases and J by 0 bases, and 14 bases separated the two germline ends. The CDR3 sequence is CASSVSANSYEQYV. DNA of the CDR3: TGTGCCAGTTCGGTTAGCGCTAACTCCTACGAGCAGTACGTC.

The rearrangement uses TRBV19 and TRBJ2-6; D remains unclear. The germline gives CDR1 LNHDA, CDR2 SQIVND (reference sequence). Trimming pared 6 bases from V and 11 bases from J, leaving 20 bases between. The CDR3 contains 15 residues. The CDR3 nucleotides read TGTGCCAGTAGCCTTATATCAGGTCAGTCAGACGTCCTGACTTTC. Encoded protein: CASSLISGQSDVLTF.

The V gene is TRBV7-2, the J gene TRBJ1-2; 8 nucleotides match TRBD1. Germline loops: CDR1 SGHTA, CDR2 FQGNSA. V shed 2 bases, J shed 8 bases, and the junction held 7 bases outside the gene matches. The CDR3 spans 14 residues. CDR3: CASSLRQGSWGYTF. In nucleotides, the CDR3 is TGTGCCAGCAGCTTACGACAGGGGTCGTGGGGCTACACCTTC.

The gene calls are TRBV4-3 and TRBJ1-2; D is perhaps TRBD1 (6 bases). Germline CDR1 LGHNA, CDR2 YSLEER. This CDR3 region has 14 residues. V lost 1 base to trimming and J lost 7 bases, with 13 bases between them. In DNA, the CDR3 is TGCGCCAGCAGCCAAGTTTTGGGGGGCCGTGGCTACACCTTC. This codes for CASSQVLGGRGYTF.

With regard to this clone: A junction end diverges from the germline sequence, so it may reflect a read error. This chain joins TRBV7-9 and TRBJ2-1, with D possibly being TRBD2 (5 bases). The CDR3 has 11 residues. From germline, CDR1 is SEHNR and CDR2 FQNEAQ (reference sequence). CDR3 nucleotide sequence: TGTGCCAGCAGCCTAGCAGGTTTGCAGTTCTTC. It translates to CASSLAGLQFF. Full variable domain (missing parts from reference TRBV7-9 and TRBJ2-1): DTGVSQNPRHKITKRGQNVTFRCDPISEHNRLYWYRQTLGQGPEFLTYFQNEAQLEKSRLLSDRFSAERPKGSFSTLEIQRTEQGDSAMYLCASSLAGLQFFGPGTRLTVL.

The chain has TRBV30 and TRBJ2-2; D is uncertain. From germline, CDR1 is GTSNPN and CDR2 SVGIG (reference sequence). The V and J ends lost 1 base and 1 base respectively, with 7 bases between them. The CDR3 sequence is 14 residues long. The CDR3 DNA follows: TGTGCCTGGAGTGGGCGACAGAACACCGGGGAGCTGTTTTTT. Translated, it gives CAWSGRQNTGELFF. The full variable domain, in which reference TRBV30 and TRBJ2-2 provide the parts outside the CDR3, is SQTIHQWPATLVQPVGSPLSLECTVEGTSNPNLYWYRQAAGRGLQLLFYSVGIGQISSEVPQNLSASRPQDRQFILSSKKLLLSDSGFYLCAWSGRQNTGELFFGEGSRLTVL.

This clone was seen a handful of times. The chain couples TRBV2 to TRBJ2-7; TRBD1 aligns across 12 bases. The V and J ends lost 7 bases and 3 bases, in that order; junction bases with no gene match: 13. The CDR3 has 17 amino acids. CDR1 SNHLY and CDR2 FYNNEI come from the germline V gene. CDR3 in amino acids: CASINRDRGRNDYEQYF. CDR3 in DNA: TGTGCCAGCATTAACCGGGACAGGGGGCGGAACGACTACGAGCAGTACTTC.

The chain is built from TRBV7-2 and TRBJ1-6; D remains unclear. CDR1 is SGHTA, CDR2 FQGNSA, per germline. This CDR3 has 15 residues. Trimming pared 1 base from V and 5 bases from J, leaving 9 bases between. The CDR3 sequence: CASSLVGQNNSPLHF. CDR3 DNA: TGTGCCAGCAGCTTAGTAGGGCAGAATAATTCACCCCTCCACTTT.

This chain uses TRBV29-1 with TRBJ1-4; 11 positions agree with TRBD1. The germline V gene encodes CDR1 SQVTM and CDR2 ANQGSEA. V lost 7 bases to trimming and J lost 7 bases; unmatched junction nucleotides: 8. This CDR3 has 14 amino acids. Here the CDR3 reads CSAAAGTGGEKLFF. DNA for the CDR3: TGCAGCGCCGCAGCCGGGACAGGGGGTGAAAAACTGTTTTTT.

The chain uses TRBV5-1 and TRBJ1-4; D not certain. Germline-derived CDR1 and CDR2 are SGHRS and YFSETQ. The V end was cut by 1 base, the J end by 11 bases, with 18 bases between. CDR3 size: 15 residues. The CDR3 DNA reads TGCGCCAGCAGCTTGAGAGAGGCAGTGAGTGGGAAACTGTTTTTT. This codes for CASSLREAVSGKLFF.

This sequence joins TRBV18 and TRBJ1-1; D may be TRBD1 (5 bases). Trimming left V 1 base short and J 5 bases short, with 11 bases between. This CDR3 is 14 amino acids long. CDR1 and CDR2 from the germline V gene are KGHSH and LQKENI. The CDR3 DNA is TGTGCCAGCTCACCACAGGGTGGGGCGACTGAAGCTTTCTTT. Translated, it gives CASSPQGGATEAFF.

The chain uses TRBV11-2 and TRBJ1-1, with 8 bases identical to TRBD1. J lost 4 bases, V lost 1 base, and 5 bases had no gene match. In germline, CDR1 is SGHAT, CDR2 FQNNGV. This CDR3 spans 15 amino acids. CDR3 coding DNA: TGTGCCAGCAGCTTAGCCCGACAGGGGAGCACTGAAGCTTTCTTT. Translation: CASSLARQGSTEAFF. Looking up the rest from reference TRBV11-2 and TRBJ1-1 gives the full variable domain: EAGVAQSPRYKIIEKRQSVAFWCNPISGHATLYWYQQILGQGPKLLIQFQNNGVVDDSQLPKDRFSAERLKGVDSTLKIQPAKLEDSAVYLCASSLARQGSTEAFFGQGTRLTVV.

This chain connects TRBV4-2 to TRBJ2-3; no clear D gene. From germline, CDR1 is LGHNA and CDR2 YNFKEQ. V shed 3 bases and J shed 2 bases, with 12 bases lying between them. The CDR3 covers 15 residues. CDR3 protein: CASSQSPAITDTQYF. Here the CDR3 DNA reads TGTGCCAGCAGCCAGTCCCCCGCTATCACAGATACGCAGTATTTT.

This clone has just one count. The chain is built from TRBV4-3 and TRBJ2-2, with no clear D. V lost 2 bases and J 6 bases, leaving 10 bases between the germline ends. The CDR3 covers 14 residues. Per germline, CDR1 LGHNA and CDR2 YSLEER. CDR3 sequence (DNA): TGCGCCAGCAGCCAACGTCCCGGATCCGGGGAGCTGTTTTTT. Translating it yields CASSQRPGSGELFF.

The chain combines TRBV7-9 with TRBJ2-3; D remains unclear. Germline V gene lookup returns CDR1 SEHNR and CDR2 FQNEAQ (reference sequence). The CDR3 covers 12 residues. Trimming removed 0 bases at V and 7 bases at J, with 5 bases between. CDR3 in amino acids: CASSLAGNTQYF. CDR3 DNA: TGTGCCAGCAGCTTAGCGGGGAATACGCAGTATTTT.

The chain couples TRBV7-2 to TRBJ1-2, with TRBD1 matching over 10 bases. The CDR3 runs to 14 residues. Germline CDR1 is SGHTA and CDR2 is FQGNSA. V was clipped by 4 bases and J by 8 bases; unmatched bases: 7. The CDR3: CASSSGQGLGGYTF. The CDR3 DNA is TGTGCCAGCAGCTCGGGACAGGGGCTGGGGGGCTACACCTTC.

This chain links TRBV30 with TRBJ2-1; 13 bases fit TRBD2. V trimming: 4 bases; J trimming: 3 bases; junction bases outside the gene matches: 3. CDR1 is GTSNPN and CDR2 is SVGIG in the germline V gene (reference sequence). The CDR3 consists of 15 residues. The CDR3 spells CAWTRLAGGYNEQFF. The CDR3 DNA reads TGTGCCTGGACCCGACTAGCGGGGGGCTACAATGAGCAGTTCTTC.

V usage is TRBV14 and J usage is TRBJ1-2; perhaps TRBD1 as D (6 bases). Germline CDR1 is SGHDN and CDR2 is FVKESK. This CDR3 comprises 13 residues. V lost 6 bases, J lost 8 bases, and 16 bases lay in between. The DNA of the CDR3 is TGTGCCAGCAGTTACGGGGGGCCATGGGGCTACACCTTC. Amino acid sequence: CASSYGGPWGYTF.

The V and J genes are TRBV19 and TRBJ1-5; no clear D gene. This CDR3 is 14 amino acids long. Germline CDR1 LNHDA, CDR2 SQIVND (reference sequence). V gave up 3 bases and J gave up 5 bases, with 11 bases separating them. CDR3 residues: CASSIWAGDQPQHF. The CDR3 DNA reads TGTGCCAGTAGTATCTGGGCAGGCGATCAGCCCCAGCATTTT.

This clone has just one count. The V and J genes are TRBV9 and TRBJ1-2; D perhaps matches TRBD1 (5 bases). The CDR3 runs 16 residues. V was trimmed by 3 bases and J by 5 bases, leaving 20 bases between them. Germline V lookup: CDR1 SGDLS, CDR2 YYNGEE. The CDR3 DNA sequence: TGTGCCAGCAGCGGGAGTGGTTTCCGGGACGTTTATGGCTACACCTTC. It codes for CASSGSGFRDVYGYTF.

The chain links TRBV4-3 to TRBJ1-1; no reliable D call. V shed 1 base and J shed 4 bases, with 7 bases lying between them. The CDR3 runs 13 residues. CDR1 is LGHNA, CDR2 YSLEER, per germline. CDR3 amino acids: CASSQGVGTEAFF. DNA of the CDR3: TGCGCCAGCAGCCAAGGGGTGGGCACTGAAGCTTTCTTT.

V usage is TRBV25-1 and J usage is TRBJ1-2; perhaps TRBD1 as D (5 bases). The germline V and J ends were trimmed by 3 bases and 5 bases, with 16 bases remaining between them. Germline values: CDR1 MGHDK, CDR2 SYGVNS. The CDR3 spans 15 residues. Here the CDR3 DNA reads TGTGCCAGCAGTGACGAGGCAGGGAGAATATATGGCTACACCTTC. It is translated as CASSDEAGRIYGYTF.

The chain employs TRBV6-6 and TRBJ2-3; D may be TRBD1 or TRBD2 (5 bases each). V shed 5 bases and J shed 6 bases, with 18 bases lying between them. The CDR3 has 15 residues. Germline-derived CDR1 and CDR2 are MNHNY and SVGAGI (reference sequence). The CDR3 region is CASSPPGAEVDTQYF. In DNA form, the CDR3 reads TGTGCCAGCAGTCCGCCCGGGGCGGAGGTTGATACGCAGTATTTT.

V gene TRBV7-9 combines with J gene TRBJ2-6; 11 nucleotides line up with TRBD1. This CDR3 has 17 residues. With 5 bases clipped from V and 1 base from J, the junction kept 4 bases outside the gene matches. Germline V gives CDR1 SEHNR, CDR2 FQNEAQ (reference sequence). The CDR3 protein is CASSVGQGASGANVLTF. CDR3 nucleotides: TGTGCCAGCAGCGTTGGACAGGGGGCTTCTGGGGCCAACGTCCTGACTTTC.

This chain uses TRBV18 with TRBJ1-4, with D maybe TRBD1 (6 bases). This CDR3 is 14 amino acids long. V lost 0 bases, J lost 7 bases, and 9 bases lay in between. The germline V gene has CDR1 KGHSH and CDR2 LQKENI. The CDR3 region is CASSPPGGSEKLFF. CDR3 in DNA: TGTGCCAGCTCACCACCCGGGGGCTCTGAAAAACTGTTTTTT.

The CDR3 nucleotides read TGCGCCAGCAGCTTGGAAGATACGCAGTATTTT. Amino acid sequence: CASSLEDTQYF. The chain carries TRBV5-1 and TRBJ2-3; D is undetermined. Per the germline V gene, CDR1 is SGHRS and CDR2 is YFSETQ. This CDR3 comprises 11 residues. The V and J ends lost 0 bases and 5 bases respectively, with 1 base between them. Complete variable domain (other parts from reference TRBV5-1 and TRBJ2-3): KAGVTQTPRYLIKTRGQQVTLSCSPISGHRSVSWYQQTPGQGLQFLFEYFSETQRNKGNFPGRFSGRQFSNSRSEMNVSTLELGDSALYLCASSLEDTQYFGPGTRLTVL.

The CDR3 DNA is TGTGCCAGTAGTTTCTGGGGGACAGGGGGCAAAGGAGATGGCTACACCTTC. Its translation: CASSFWGTGGKGDGYTF. The chain has TRBV19 and TRBJ1-2, with 12 bases fitting TRBD1. From germline, CDR1 is LNHDA and CDR2 SQIVND (reference sequence). Trimming cost V 5 bases and J 6 bases; bases outside gene matches: 13. This CDR3 has 17 amino acids.

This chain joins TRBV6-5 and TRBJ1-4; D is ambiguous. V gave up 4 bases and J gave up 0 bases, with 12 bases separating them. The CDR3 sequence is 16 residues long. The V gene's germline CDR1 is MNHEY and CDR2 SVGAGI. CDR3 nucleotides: TGTGCCAGCAGTTCCACAAGACGAACAACTAATGAAAAACTGTTTTTT. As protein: CASSSTRRTTNEKLFF.

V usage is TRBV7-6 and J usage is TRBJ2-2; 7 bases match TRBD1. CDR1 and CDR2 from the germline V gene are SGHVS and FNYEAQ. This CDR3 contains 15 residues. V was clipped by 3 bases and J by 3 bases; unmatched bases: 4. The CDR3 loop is CASSFGTGDTGELFF. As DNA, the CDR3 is TGTGCCAGCAGCTTTGGTACAGGGGACACCGGGGAGCTGTTTTTT.

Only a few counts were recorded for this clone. CDR3 nucleotides: TGTGCCAGCAGTGAAACGACGGGGGGACGCACAGATACGCAGTATTTT. Its translation: CASSETTGGRTDTQYF. This chain joins TRBV6-1 and TRBJ2-3; 7 positions agree with TRBD2. With 2 bases clipped from V and 1 base from J, the junction kept 6 bases outside the gene matches. CDR1 is MNHNS, CDR2 SASEGT, per germline. The CDR3 has 16 amino acids.